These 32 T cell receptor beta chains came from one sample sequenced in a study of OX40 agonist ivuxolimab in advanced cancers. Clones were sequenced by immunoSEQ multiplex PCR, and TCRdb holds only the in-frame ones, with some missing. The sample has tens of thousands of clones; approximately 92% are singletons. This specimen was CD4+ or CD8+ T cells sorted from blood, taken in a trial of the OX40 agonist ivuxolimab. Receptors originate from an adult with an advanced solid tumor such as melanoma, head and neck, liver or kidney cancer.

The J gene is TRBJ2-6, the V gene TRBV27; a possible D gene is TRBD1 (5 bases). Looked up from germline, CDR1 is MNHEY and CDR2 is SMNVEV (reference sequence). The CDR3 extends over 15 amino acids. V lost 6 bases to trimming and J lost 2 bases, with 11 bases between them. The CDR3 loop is CASRDISAGANVLTF. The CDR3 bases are TGTGCCAGCAGGGACATATCAGCTGGGGCCAACGTCCTGACTTTC.

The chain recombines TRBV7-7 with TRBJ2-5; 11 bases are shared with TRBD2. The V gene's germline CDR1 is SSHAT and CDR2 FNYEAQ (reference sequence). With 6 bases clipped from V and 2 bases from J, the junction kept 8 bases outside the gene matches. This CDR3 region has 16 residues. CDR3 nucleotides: TGTGCCAGCAGTCGAAGACTAGCGGGGACTCAAGAGACCCAGTACTTC. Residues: CASSRRLAGTQETQYF.

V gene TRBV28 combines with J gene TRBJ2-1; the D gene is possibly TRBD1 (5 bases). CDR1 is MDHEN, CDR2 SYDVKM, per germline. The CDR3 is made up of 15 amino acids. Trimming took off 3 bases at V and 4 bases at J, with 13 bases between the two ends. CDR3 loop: CASSFFNTGYNEQFF. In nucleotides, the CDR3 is TGTGCCAGCAGTTTTTTCAATACAGGTTACAATGAGCAGTTCTTC.

The CDR3 coding sequence is TGTGCCAGCAGCTTCCAAGAGACCCAGTACTTC. Translating gives CASSFQETQYF. The gene calls are TRBV13 and TRBJ2-5; D unclear. Germline V gene sequence: CDR1 PRHDT, CDR2 FYEKMQ (reference sequence). Trimming took 3 bases from V and 1 from J, leaving 0 bases between them. The CDR3 is made up of 11 amino acids.

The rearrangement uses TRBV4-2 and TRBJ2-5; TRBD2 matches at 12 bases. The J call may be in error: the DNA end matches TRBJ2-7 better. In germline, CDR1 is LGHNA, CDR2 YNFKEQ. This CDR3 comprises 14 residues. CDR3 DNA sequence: TGTGCCAGCAGCCAAGGACTAGCGGGAGACGAGCAGTACTTC. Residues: CASSQGLAGDEQYF.

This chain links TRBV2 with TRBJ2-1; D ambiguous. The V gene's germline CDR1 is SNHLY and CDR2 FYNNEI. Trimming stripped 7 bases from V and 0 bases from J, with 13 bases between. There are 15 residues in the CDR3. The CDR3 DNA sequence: TGTGCCAGCACAAGGGCGCAGAGCTCCTACAATGAGCAGTTCTTC. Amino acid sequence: CASTRAQSSYNEQFF.

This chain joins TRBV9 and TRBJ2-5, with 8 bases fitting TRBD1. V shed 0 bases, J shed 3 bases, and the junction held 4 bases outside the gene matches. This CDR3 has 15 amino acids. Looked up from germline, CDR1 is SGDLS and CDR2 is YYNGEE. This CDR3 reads CASSVADRGKETQYF. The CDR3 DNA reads TGTGCCAGCAGCGTAGCCGACAGGGGAAAAGAGACCCAGTACTTC.

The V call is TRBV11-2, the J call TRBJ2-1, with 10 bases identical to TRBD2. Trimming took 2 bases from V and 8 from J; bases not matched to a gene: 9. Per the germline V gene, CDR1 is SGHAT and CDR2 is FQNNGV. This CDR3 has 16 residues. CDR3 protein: CASSLWVSGGLDEQFF. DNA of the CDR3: TGTGCCAGCAGCTTATGGGTTAGCGGGGGGCTAGATGAGCAGTTCTTC.

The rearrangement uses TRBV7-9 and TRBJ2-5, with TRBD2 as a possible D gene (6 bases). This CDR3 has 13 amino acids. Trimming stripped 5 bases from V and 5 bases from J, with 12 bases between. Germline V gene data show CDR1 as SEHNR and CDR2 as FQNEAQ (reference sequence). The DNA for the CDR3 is TGTGCCAGCAGCCCGACTAGGGTGGAGACCCAGTACTTC. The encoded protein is CASSPTRVETQYF.

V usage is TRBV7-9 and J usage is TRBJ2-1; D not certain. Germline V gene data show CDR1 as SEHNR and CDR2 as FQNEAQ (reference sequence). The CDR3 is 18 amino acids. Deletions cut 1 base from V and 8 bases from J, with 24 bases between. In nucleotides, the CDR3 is TGTGCCAGCAGCTTAGACCGGGCAGACCTCTCCTATGGGGATGAGCAGTTCTTC. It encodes CASSLDRADLSYGDEQFF.

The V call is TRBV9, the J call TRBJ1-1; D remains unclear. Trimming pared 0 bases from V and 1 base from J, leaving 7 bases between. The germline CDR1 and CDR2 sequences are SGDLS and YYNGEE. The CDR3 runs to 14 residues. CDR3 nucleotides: TGTGCCAGCAGCGTAGGGGCGGGGAACACTGAAGCTTTCTTT. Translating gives CASSVGAGNTEAFF.

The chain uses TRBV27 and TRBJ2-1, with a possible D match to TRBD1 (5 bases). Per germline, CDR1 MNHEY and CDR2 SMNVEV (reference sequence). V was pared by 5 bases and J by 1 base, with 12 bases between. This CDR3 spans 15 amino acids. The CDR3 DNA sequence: TGTGCCAGCAGTCCACGCAGGGATTCCTACAATGAGCAGTTCTTC. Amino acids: CASSPRRDSYNEQFF.

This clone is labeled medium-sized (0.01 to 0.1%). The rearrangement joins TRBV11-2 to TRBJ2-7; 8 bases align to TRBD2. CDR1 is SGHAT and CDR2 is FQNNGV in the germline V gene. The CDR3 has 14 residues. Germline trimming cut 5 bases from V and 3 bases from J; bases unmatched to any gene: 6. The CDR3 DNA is TGTGCCAGCAGCCTTAGCGGGGCGAACTACGAGCAGTACTTC. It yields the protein CASSLSGANYEQYF.

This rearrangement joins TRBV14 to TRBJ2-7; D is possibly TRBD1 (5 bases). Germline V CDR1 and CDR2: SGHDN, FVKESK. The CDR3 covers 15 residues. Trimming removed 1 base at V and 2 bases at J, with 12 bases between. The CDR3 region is CASSQVRSGTYEQYF. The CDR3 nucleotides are TGTGCCAGCAGCCAAGTGCGCTCAGGGACCTACGAGCAGTACTTC.

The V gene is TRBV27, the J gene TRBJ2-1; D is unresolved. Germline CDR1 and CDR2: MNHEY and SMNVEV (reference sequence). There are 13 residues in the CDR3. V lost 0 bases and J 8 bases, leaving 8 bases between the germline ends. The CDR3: CASSLSQPYEQFF. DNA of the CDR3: TGTGCCAGCAGTTTATCGCAACCGTATGAGCAGTTCTTC.

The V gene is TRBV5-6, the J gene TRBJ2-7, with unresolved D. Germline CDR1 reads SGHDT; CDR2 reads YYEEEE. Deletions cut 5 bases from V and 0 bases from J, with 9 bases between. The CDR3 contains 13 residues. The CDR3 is CASRILSSYEQYF. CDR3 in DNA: TGTGCCAGCAGGATACTGAGCTCCTACGAGCAGTACTTC.

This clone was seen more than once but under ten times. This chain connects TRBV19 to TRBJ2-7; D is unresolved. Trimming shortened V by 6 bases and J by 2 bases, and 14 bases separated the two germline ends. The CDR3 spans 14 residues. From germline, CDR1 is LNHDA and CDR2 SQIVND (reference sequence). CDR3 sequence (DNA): TGTGCCAGTAGGGGATACCCCCAAGCCTACGAGCAGTACTTC. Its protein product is CASRGYPQAYEQYF. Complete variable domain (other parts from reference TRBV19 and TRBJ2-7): DGGITQSPKYLFRKEGQNVTLSCEQNLNHDAMYWYRQDPGQGLRLIYYSQIVNDFQKGDIAEGYSVSREKKESFPLTVTSAQKNPTAFYLCASRGYPQAYEQYFGPGTRLTVT.

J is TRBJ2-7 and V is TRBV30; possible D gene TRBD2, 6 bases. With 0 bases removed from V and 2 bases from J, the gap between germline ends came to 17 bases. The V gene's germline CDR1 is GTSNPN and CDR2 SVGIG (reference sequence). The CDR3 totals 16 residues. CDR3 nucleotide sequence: TGTGCCTGGAGTGTACTTGGCGGGATGGAGCCCTACGAGCAGTACTTC. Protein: CAWSVLGGMEPYEQYF.

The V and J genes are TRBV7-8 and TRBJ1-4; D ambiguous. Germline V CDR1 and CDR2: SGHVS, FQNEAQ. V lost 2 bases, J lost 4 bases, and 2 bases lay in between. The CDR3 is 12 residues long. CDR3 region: CASSLINEKLFF. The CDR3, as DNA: TGTGCCAGCAGCTTAATTAATGAAAAACTGTTTTTT.

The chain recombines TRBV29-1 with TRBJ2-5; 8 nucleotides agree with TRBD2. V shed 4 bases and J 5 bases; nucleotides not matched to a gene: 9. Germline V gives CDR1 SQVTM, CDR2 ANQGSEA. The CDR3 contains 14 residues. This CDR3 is CSVAGGAFEETQYF. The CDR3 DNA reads TGCAGCGTTGCGGGGGGGGCATTCGAGGAGACCCAGTACTTC.

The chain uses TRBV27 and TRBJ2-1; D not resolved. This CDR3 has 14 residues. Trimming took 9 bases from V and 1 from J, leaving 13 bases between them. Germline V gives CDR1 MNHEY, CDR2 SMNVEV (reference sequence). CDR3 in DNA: TGTGCCAGTTGGACCGCGTCATCCTACAATGAGCAGTTCTTC. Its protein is CASWTASSYNEQFF.

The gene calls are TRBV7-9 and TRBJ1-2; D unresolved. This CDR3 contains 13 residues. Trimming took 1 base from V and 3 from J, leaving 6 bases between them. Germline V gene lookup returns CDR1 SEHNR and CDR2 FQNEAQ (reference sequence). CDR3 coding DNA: TGTGCCAGCAGCTTAGTCGGTGACTATGGCTACACCTTC. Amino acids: CASSLVGDYGYTF.

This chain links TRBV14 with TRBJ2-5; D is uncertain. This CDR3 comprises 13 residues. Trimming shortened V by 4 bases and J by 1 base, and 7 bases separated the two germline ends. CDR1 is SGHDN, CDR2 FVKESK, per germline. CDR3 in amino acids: CASSLQSQETQYF. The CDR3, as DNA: TGTGCCAGCAGCCTCCAGTCCCAAGAGACCCAGTACTTC.

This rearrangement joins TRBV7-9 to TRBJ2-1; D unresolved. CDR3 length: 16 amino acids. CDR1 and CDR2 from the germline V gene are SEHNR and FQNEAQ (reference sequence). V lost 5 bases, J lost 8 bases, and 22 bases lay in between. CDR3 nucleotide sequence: TGTGCCAGCAGCCCCAACCTGATGGCCAACAATCATGAGCAGTTCTTC. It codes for CASSPNLMANNHEQFF.

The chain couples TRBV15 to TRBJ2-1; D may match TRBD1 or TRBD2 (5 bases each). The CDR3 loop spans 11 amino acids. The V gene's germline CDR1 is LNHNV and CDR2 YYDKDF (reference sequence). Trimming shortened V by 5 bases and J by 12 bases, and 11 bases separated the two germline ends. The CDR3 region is CATSGLGRQFF. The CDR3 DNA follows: TGTGCCACCAGCGGACTGGGACGGCAGTTCTTC.

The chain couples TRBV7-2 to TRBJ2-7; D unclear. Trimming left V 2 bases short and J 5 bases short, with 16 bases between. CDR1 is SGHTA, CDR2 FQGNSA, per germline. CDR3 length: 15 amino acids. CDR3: CASSLTLGTAHEQYF. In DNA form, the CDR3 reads TGTGCCAGCAGCTTAACGCTGGGAACGGCCCACGAGCAGTACTTC.

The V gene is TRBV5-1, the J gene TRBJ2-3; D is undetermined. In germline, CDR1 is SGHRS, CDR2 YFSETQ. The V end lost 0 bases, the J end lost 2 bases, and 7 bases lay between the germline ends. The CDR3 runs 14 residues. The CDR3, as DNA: TGCGCCAGCAGCTTGGCCCAGCACACAGATACGCAGTATTTT. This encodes CASSLAQHTDTQYF.

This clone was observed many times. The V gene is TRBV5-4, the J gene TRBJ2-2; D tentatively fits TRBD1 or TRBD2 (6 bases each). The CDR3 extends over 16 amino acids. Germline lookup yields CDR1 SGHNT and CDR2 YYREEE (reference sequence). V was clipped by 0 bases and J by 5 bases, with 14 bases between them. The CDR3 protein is CASSLVGGEWTGELFF. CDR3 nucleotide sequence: TGTGCCAGCAGCTTGGTGGGGGGCGAGTGGACCGGGGAGCTGTTTTTT.

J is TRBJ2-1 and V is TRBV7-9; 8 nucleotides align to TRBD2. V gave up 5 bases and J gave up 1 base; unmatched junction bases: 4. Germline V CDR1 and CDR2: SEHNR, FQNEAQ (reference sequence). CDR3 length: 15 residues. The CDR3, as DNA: TGTGCCAGCAGCCGATCGGGGGGGTCCTACAATGAGCAGTTCTTC. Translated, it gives CASSRSGGSYNEQFF.

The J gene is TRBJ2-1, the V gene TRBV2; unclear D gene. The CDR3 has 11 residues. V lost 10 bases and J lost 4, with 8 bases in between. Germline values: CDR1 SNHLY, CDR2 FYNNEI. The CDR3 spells CAIPAYNEQFF. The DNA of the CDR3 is TGTGCCATCCCTGCATACAATGAGCAGTTCTTC.

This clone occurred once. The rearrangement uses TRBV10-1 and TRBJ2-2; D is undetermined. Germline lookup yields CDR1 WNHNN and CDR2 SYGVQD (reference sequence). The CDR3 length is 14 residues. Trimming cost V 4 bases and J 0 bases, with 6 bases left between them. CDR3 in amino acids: CASSAGSNTGELFF. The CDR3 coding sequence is TGCGCCAGCAGTGCCGGGTCGAACACCGGGGAGCTGTTTTTT.

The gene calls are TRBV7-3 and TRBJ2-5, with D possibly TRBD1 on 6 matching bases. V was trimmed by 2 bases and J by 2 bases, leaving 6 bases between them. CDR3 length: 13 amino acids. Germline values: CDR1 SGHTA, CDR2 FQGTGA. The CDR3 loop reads CASSLQGQETQYF. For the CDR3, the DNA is TGTGCCAGCAGCTTACAGGGGCAAGAGACCCAGTACTTC.